The next 10 T cell receptor beta chains were all read from a single sample in a study of blood T cell repertoires in COVID-19. Method: immunoSEQ multiplex PCR; TCRdb's copy keeps in-frame clones and lacks some. The data contain around 330,000 clones, approximately 88% of them singletons. Sequenced sample: PBMCs or T cells enriched from blood (not recorded which). Every receptor here comes from a man aged 60 to 69 who had recovered from COVID-19.

The chain has TRBV6-2 or TRBV6-3 and TRBJ2-7; 16 bases agree with TRBD2. The V gene end was trimmed by 2 bases and the J gene end by 5 bases; junction bases not matched to a gene: 6. Germline CDR1 and CDR2: MNHEY and SVGEGT. This CDR3 has 17 amino acids. DNA of the CDR3: TGTGCCAGCAGTTACGCCGGGACTAGCGGGAGGGCCCACGAGCAGTACTTC. This gives the protein CASSYAGTSGRAHEQYF.

The chain joins TRBV6-2 or TRBV6-3 to TRBJ2-7; 9 bases are shared with TRBD1. The germline V gene has CDR1 MNHEY and CDR2 SVGEGT. Unmatched junction bases numbered 10, after V lost 2 bases and J lost 2 bases. The CDR3 extends over 17 amino acids. CDR3 protein: CASSYVRDRAPPYEQYF. DNA for the CDR3: TGTGCCAGCAGTTACGTCCGGGACAGGGCTCCCCCCTACGAGCAGTACTTC.

The chain recombines TRBV21-1 with TRBJ1-2. TRBV21-1 is flagged as a pseudogene. The CDR3 extends over 9 amino acids. CDR3 in DNA: TGTGCCAGCTACCCGCGGGACACCTTC. Amino acids: CASYPRDTF.

The chain joins TRBV9 to TRBJ2-5, with D uncertain. CDR1 is SGDLS and CDR2 is YYNGEE in the germline V gene. With 2 bases removed from V and 4 bases from J, the gap between germline ends came to 9 bases. There are 13 residues in the CDR3. The CDR3 protein is CASSVNYIETQYF. Here the CDR3 DNA reads TGTGCCAGCAGCGTCAACTATATAGAGACCCAGTACTTC. Full variable domain (remainder filled in from reference TRBV9 and TRBJ2-5): DSGVTQTPKHLITATGQRVTLRCSPRSGDLSVYWYQQSLDQGLQFLIQYYNGEERAKGNILERFSAQQFPDLHSELNLSSLELGDSALYFCASSVNYIETQYFGPGTRLLVL.

This rearrangement joins TRBV2 to TRBJ2-3; 7 nucleotides match TRBD1. CDR3 size: 14 residues. Germline V lookup: CDR1 SNHLY, CDR2 FYNNEI. J gave up 2 bases and V 6 bases, and 5 bases lay outside the gene matches. CDR3 protein: CASRAGTATDTQYF. The DNA of the CDR3 is TGTGCCAGCAGAGCCGGGACAGCCACAGATACGCAGTATTTT.

This CDR3 is CASSFSDRQPQHF. In DNA, the CDR3 is TGTGCCAGCAGTTTTTCCGATCGGCAGCCCCAGCATTTT. The V gene is TRBV28, the J gene TRBJ1-5; D uncertain. The CDR3 sequence is 13 residues long. Germline CDR1 MDHEN, CDR2 SYDVKM. Trimming shortened V by 3 bases and J by 7 bases, and 10 bases separated the two germline ends.

This chain connects TRBV4-3 to TRBJ1-3, with D unresolved. This CDR3 spans 14 amino acids. V was pared by 0 bases and J by 9 bases, with 12 bases between. Germline assignment: CDR1 LGHNA and CDR2 YSLEER. CDR3 sequence: CASSQDLGGTTIYF. The CDR3 DNA is TGCGCCAGCAGCCAAGATTTGGGAGGTACCACCATATATTTT.

The rearrangement uses TRBV19 and TRBJ1-5; D possibly corresponds to TRBD1 (6 bases). The germline V gene encodes CDR1 LNHDA and CDR2 SQIVND (reference sequence). The CDR3 consists of 15 residues. With 7 bases removed from V and 1 base from J, the gap between germline ends came to 14 bases. Written as DNA, the CDR3 is TGTGCCAGTACCATGGGGGGGGCGAGCAATCAGCCCCAGCATTTT. Translation: CASTMGGASNQPQHF.

The V call is TRBV14, the J call TRBJ2-1, with 11 bases aligning to TRBD2. CDR3 length: 17 residues. Germline V gene data show CDR1 as SGHDN and CDR2 as FVKESK. Germline trimming cut 3 bases from V and 2 bases from J; bases unmatched to any gene: 6. The CDR3 sequence: CASSHAPGLAAYNEQFF. DNA of the CDR3: TGTGCCAGCAGCCATGCACCGGGACTAGCGGCCTACAATGAGCAGTTCTTC.

This clone was seen just once. The chain carries TRBV7-9 and TRBJ1-4, with TRBD1 identical over 9 bases. The CDR3 loop spans 14 amino acids. Germline-derived CDR1 and CDR2 are SEHNR and FQNEAQ (reference sequence). The trim removed 4 bases at V and 8 bases at J, leaving 5 bases unmatched. The DNA for the CDR3 is TGTGCCAGCAGCTCTAGTGGGACAGGGGAAAAACTGTTTTTT. Residues: CASSSSGTGEKLFF.